The 29 T cell receptor beta chains below all came from one sample that was sequenced in a study of T cells in Graves' hyperthyroidism and ophthalmopathy. Researchers amplified the TCR beta CDR3 regions from RNA transcripts. The primer set for the first-round RT-PCR of the TCR CDR3 was HTBI. Each CDR3 protein is one row after TCRdb ran MiXCR on the multiplex PCR reads. The repertoire includes a few hundred thousand distinct CDR3 sequences, roughly 20% of them detected once, and around 27% sits in the top ten. Sequenced sample: blood. All receptors derive from a man between 18 and 29 years old with Graves' hyperthyroidism.

This clonotype was observed at least ten times. The V gene is TRBV6-1, the J gene TRBJ2-5; D is undetermined. CDR1 is MNHNS, CDR2 SASEGT, per germline. The CDR3 contains 14 residues. The germline V and J ends were trimmed by 5 bases and 1 base, with 11 bases remaining between them. CDR3 in amino acids: CASSKRHSQETQYF. CDR3 coding DNA: TGTGCCAGCAGTAAACGACATAGCCAAGAGACCCAGTACTTC.

This clonotype was found many times. V is TRBV2 and J is TRBJ2-7; weak D call: TRBD1 (6 bases). Between the trimmed V and J ends, which lost 2 bases and 7 bases, there was a span of 15 bases. Germline loops: CDR1 SNHLY, CDR2 FYNNEI. CDR3 length: 14 residues. CDR3 DNA sequence: TGTGCCAGCAGTGAATTAGCAGGGGTGGATGAGCAGTACTTC. Translation gives CASSELAGVDEQYF. The complete variable domain, with remaining parts taken from reference TRBV2 and TRBJ2-7, reads EPEVTQTPSHQVTQMGQEVILRCVPISNHLYFYWYRQILGQKVEFLVSFYNNEISEKSEIFDDQFSVERPDGSNFTLKIRSTKLEDSAMYFCASSELAGVDEQYFGPGTRLTVT.

V gene TRBV30 combines with J gene TRBJ2-7, with TRBD1 matching over 8 bases. Trimming removed 4 bases from V and 2 bases from J; junction bases left unmatched: 13. Germline lookup yields CDR1 GTSNPN and CDR2 SVGIG (reference sequence). The CDR3 is made up of 16 amino acids. The CDR3 sequence: CAWNLLPGQATYEQYF. The CDR3 nucleotides read TGTGCCTGGAACCTACTACCGGGACAGGCCACCTACGAGCAGTACTTC.

Notes on this clonotype: One end of the junction varies from germline; a read error may be responsible. V is TRBV12-3 or TRBV12-4 and J is TRBJ2-5, with a possible D match to TRBD1 (6 bases). This CDR3 region has 13 residues. The chain's CDR3 is CAGSRDRQESQYF. The CDR3 bases are TGTGCCGGCAGCCGCGACAGGCAAGAGTCCCAGTACTTC.

This clonotype was recorded many times. The chain joins TRBV27 to TRBJ1-5; D not resolved. The CDR3 covers 13 residues. Germline V gene lookup returns CDR1 MNHEY and CDR2 SMNVEV (reference sequence). V was pared by 3 bases and J by 3 bases, with 6 bases between. The CDR3 is CASSLINNQPQHF. CDR3 bases: TGTGCCAGCAGTTTGATCAACAATCAGCCCCAGCATTTT.

This clonotype has at least ten counts. The chain carries TRBV27 and TRBJ2-7, with D hard to call. The CDR3 is 13 residues long. V shed 3 bases and J shed 1 base, with 7 bases lying between them. Germline V gene lookup returns CDR1 MNHEY and CDR2 SMNVEV (reference sequence). CDR3 amino acids: CASSLAFSYEQYF. In nucleotides, the CDR3 is TGTGCCAGCAGTTTGGCGTTTTCCTACGAGCAGTACTTC.

This clonotype was observed at least ten times. The chain links TRBV25-1 to TRBJ2-2, with 14 bases identical to TRBD2. The V and J ends lost 3 bases and 1 base, in that order; junction bases with no gene match: 10. CDR1 MGHDK and CDR2 SYGVNS come from the germline V gene. The CDR3 runs 20 residues. The CDR3: CASSEGRRTSGGRNTGELFF. Written as DNA, the CDR3 is TGTGCCAGCAGTGAGGGGAGGAGGACTAGCGGGGGGCGGAACACCGGGGAGCTGTTTTTT.

In its sample, this clonotype was seen many times. The chain employs TRBV28 and TRBJ2-7; 8 bases are a match to TRBD2. Germline V gene sequence: CDR1 MDHEN, CDR2 SYDVKM. The CDR3 spans 15 residues. J gave up 3 bases and V 2 bases, and 6 bases lay outside the gene matches. CDR3 DNA sequence: TGTGCCAGCAGTTTAACAGCTCTAGCGGGCTACGAGCAGTACTTC. Its translation: CASSLTALAGYEQYF.

V gene TRBV30 combines with J gene TRBJ2-2; 7 bases match TRBD2. The CDR3 consists of 12 residues. CDR1 is GTSNPN and CDR2 is SVGIG in the germline V gene (reference sequence). V trimming: 5 bases; J trimming: 3 bases; junction bases outside the gene matches: 0. Written as DNA, the CDR3 is TGTGCCTGGGCGGGAGACACCGGGGAGCTGTTTTTT. This sequence encodes CAWAGDTGELFF. Looking up the rest from reference TRBV30 and TRBJ2-2 gives the full variable domain: SQTIHQWPATLVQPVGSPLSLECTVEGTSNPNLYWYRQAAGRGLQLLFYSVGIGQISSEVPQNLSASRPQDRQFILSSKKLLLSDSGFYLCAWAGDTGELFFGEGSRLTVL.

This clonotype came up a few times. The junction does not match germline at one end; this may be a read error. The chain couples TRBV20-1 to TRBJ2-7; D is ambiguous. The CDR3 has 11 residues. The V gene's germline CDR1 is DFQATT and CDR2 SNEGSKA (reference sequence). The chain's CDR3 is CSAPSSFEQYF. The CDR3 DNA follows: TGCAGTGCTCCCTCTTCCTTCGAGCAGTACTTC.

CDR3 DNA sequence: TGTGCCAGCAGTGACGTGTGGCGGGGTGAGACCCAGTACTTC. It yields the protein CASSDVWRGETQYF. This chain joins TRBV2 and TRBJ2-5; D possibly corresponds to TRBD2 (6 bases). Per germline, CDR1 SNHLY and CDR2 FYNNEI. V gave up 3 bases and J gave up 5 bases, with 13 bases separating them. The CDR3 spans 14 residues.

This clonotype was observed many times. The chain employs TRBV19 and TRBJ1-5; tentative D call: TRBD1 (5 bases). Germline V lookup: CDR1 LNHDA, CDR2 SQIVND (reference sequence). Trimming pared 3 bases from V and 5 bases from J, leaving 11 bases between. The CDR3 spans 14 residues. CDR3 bases: TGTGCCAGTAGTATTGTAGGGGAACATCAGCCCCAGCATTTT. Protein product: CASSIVGEHQPQHF.

The chain combines TRBV27 with TRBJ2-7; 8 nucleotides align to TRBD1. The germline V gene encodes CDR1 MNHEY and CDR2 SMNVEV (reference sequence). This CDR3 comprises 12 residues. The V and J ends lost 6 bases and 6 bases, in that order; junction bases with no gene match: 4. The CDR3 region is CASSATGGEQYF. DNA of the CDR3: TGTGCCAGCAGCGCTACAGGGGGCGAGCAGTACTTC.

At least ten counts were recorded for this clonotype. V usage is TRBV12-3 or TRBV12-4 and J usage is TRBJ2-2; D remains ambiguous. The CDR3 length is 15 residues. V lost 1 base and J 0 bases, leaving 6 bases between the germline ends. CDR3 DNA sequence: TGTGCCAGCAGTTTAGGAAGCCCGAACACCGGGGAGCTGTTTTTT. Amino acid sequence: CASSLGSPNTGELFF.

This clonotype was observed at least ten times. As the CDR3 is not closed by the conserved phenylalanine or tryptophan, this likely results from a read error. No DNA is shown, since the ends of the CDR3 on it are uncertain; the CDR3 is the one TCRdb lists. The chain carries TRBV6-5 and TRBJ1-1. Germline values: CDR1 MNHEY, CDR2 SVGAGI. The CDR3 extends over 13 residues, inclusive of both ends. CDR3: CASSYSIATGSIN.

This clonotype has ten or more counts. The chain is built from TRBV10-3 and TRBJ2-2, with D unclear. The CDR3 covers 16 residues. V gave up 5 bases and J gave up 0 bases, with 13 bases separating them. Germline CDR1 reads ENHRY; CDR2 reads SYGVKD. The CDR3 sequence is CAISFSGDSNTGELFF. In nucleotides, the CDR3 is TGTGCCATCAGTTTCTCAGGAGATTCGAACACCGGGGAGCTGTTTTTT.

In this sample, this clonotype turned up many times. The CDR3 nucleotides are TGTGCCAGCAGTTCGGAGCTTTTCTATGGCTACACCTTC. Protein sequence: CASSSELFYGYTF. The V call is TRBV11-2, the J call TRBJ1-2; D gene ambiguous. The CDR3 has 13 amino acids. Germline V lookup: CDR1 SGHAT, CDR2 FQNNGV. Trimming shortened V by 6 bases and J by 4 bases, and 12 bases separated the two germline ends. Looking up the rest from reference TRBV11-2 and TRBJ1-2 gives the full variable domain: EAGVAQSPRYKIIEKRQSVAFWCNPISGHATLYWYQQILGQGPKLLIQFQNNGVVDDSQLPKDRFSAERLKGVDSTLKIQPAKLEDSAVYLCASSSELFYGYTFGSGTRLTVV.

This clonotype was counted many times. The chain is built from TRBV11-1 and TRBJ1-1; no firm D call. V lost 4 bases and J lost 5, with 8 bases in between. This CDR3 spans 12 amino acids. The germline V gene has CDR1 SGHAT and CDR2 FQDESV (reference sequence). The CDR3 nucleotides read TGTGCCAGCAGCTCGGATGAGACTGAAGCTTTCTTT. It encodes CASSSDETEAFF.

CDR3 sequence reads: CSGGSVNTEAFF. CDR3 DNA: TGCAGCGGCGGGAGTGTGAACACTGAAGCTTTCTTT. The genes are TRBV29-1 and TRBJ1-1; D is undetermined. This CDR3 spans 12 amino acids. Trimming cost V 7 bases and J 0 bases, with 9 bases left between them. The germline V gene encodes CDR1 SQVTM and CDR2 ANQGSEA.

Many counts were recorded for this clonotype. V gene TRBV2 combines with J gene TRBJ1-5, with 9 bases matching TRBD1. From germline, CDR1 is SNHLY and CDR2 FYNNEI. The CDR3 is made up of 16 amino acids. With 7 bases clipped from V and 4 bases from J, the junction kept 11 bases outside the gene matches. The CDR3 nucleotides read TGTGCCAGCACCCTTCAGGGACAGGGCTGGAATCAGCCCCAGCATTTT. Its protein product is CASTLQGQGWNQPQHF.

With respect to this clonotype: The germline gene is not matched at one end of the junction; a read error may be the cause. This chain links TRBV28 with TRBJ1-2; D remains unclear. Germline V gene sequence: CDR1 MDHEN, CDR2 SYDVKM. The CDR3 runs 12 residues. CDR3: CASRKDPDGYTF. CDR3 bases: TGTGCTAGCAGGAAGGACCCGGATGGCTACACCTTC.

This clonotype came up a few times. The gene calls are TRBV27 and TRBJ1-2; 7 bases are shared with TRBD1. Germline V gives CDR1 MNHEY, CDR2 SMNVEV (reference sequence). The V and J ends lost 6 bases and 1 base, in that order; junction bases with no gene match: 5. CDR3 length: 14 residues. The CDR3, as DNA: TGTGCCAGCAGCCCGGACAGGTTTAACTATGGCTACACCTTC. Translated: CASSPDRFNYGYTF.

In nucleotides, the CDR3 is TGTGCCAGCAGCCAAGGGCCACAGAACACCGGGGAGCTGTTTTTT. Its protein product is CASSQGPQNTGELFF. This chain links TRBV3-1 with TRBJ2-2; no clear D gene. This CDR3 region has 15 residues. The V end lost 1 base, the J end lost 1 base, and 7 bases lay between the germline ends. The germline gives CDR1 LGHDT, CDR2 YNNKEL (reference sequence).

This clonotype was recorded at least ten times. The junction differs from germline at one of its ends, possibly a read error. The chain carries TRBV6-5 and TRBJ2-7; 7 bases agree with TRBD1. The CDR3 spans 12 residues. Germline CDR1 reads MNHEY; CDR2 reads SVGAGI. This CDR3 reads CASSSTGSEQYF. CDR3 DNA: TGCGCCAGCAGCTCGACAGGGTCAGAGCAGTACTTC.

This clonotype was seen many times. The CDR3 nucleotides read TGTGCCAGCAGCCCATGGGGAGAGGAAGCTTTCTTT. Translation gives CASSPWGEEAFF. The rearrangement joins TRBV9 to TRBJ1-1, with unresolved D. V dropped 4 bases and J dropped 8 bases, with 12 bases sitting between them. The CDR3 runs to 12 residues. The germline gives CDR1 SGDLS, CDR2 YYNGEE. Looking up the rest from reference TRBV9 and TRBJ1-1 gives the full variable domain: DSGVTQTPKHLITATGQRVTLRCSPRSGDLSVYWYQQSLDQGLQFLIQYYNGEERAKGNILERFSAQQFPDLHSELNLSSLELGDSALYFCASSPWGEEAFFGQGTRLTVV.

In this sample, this clonotype turned up once. This sequence joins TRBV25-1 and TRBJ1-1; maybe TRBD1 (6 bases). Trimming stripped 0 bases from V and 1 base from J, with 15 bases between. CDR1 is MGHDK and CDR2 is SYGVNS in the germline V gene. The CDR3 is made up of 17 amino acids. The CDR3 bases are TGTGCCAGCAGTGAATACGCGGGGGGCGTATCGAACACTGAAGCTTTCTTT. Amino acids: CASSEYAGGVSNTEAFF. The variable domain in full, completed from reference TRBV25-1 and TRBJ1-1, reads EADIYQTPRYLVIGTGKKITLECSQTMGHDKMYWYQQDPGMELHLIHYSYGVNSTEKGDLSSESTVSRIRTEHFPLTLESARPSHTSQYLCASSEYAGGVSNTEAFFGQGTRLTVV.

This clonotype was found many times. V and J are TRBV6-1 and TRBJ2-7; 9 bases agree with TRBD1. With V trimmed by 10 bases and J by 7 bases, 8 bases remained unmatched. Per the germline V gene, CDR1 is MNHNS and CDR2 is SASEGT. The CDR3 totals 12 residues. CDR3 region: CANSGTGLEQYF. CDR3 DNA: TGTGCCAACTCCGGGACAGGGTTAGAGCAGTACTTC.

The V and J genes are TRBV28 and TRBJ1-2; a possible D gene is TRBD1 (5 bases). Germline assignment: CDR1 MDHEN and CDR2 SYDVKM. Deletions cut 6 bases from V and 4 bases from J, with 12 bases between. The CDR3 has 13 residues. CDR3 loop: CASRGGVSYGYTF. As DNA, the CDR3 is TGTGCCAGCAGGGGAGGGGTTAGCTATGGCTACACCTTC.

To note about this clonotype: No conserved phenylalanine or tryptophan is present at the end of the CDR3, so a read error is the likely explanation. The V call is TRBV6-1, the J call TRBJ1-2, with D perhaps TRBD1 (5 bases). V lost 7 bases to trimming and J lost 0 bases, with 21 bases between them. CDR3 length: 17 amino acids. Germline V CDR1 and CDR2: MNHNS, SASEGT. CDR3 sequence reads: CASTRPGDQGSNYGYTL. Here the CDR3 DNA reads TGTGCCAGCACCCGACCCGGGGACCAAGGTTCTAACTATGGCTACACCCTC.